These 19 T cell receptor beta chains share one sample of origin, sequenced in a study of shared clonotypes between healthy human individuals. Using immunoSEQ multiplex PCR, the repertoire was profiled, and TCRdb retains in-frame clones only, with some absent. The sample holds about 2.3 million clones, over 85% seen once. Sequencing input: naive CD4+ T cells from PBMCs. Subset denoted: CD45RA+ positively selected. Source of these receptors: a man between 18 and 35 years old in good health. Some clones in this sample may be carry-over from other donors' samples.

This chain joins TRBV4-1 and TRBJ1-2, with D perhaps matching TRBD1 (5 bases). The CDR3 spans 14 residues. CDR1 and CDR2 (germline): MGHRA, YSYEKL. V was clipped by 4 bases and J by 6 bases, with 15 bases between them. CDR3 DNA sequence: TGCGCCAGCAGCCTCCCTAGGGGCAACCATGGCTACACCTTC. Residues: CASSLPRGNHGYTF.

The chain carries TRBV28 and TRBJ2-3, with TRBD1 identical over 8 bases. The ends lost 3 bases at V and 0 bases at J; junction bases unmatched: 8. This CDR3 contains 17 residues. Per germline, CDR1 MDHEN and CDR2 SYDVKM. In DNA form, the CDR3 reads TGTGCCAGCAGTTTGGTGGGACAGGTGACTAGCACAGATACGCAGTATTTT. It translates to CASSLVGQVTSTDTQYF.

With respect to this clone: This specimen includes other DNA sequences encoding the same CDR3. The chain carries TRBV28 and TRBJ1-2; D is undetermined. V shed 2 bases and J shed 7 bases, with 5 bases lying between them. The CDR3 totals 11 residues. Germline V gene lookup returns CDR1 MDHEN and CDR2 SYDVKM. CDR3 protein: CASSLEGGYTF. For the CDR3, the DNA is TGTGCCAGCAGTTTAGAGGGTGGCTACACCTTC.

CDR3 region: CASRAGGPDTQYF. The CDR3 DNA sequence: TGCGCCAGCAGGGCGGGAGGCCCAGATACGCAGTATTTT. V and J are TRBV5-1 and TRBJ2-3; 8 nucleotides match TRBD2. The CDR3 has 13 amino acids. Germline CDR1 and CDR2: SGHRS and YFSETQ. J gave up 4 bases and V 5 bases, and 3 bases lay outside the gene matches. The full variable domain, in which reference TRBV5-1 and TRBJ2-3 provide the parts outside the CDR3, is KAGVTQTPRYLIKTRGQQVTLSCSPISGHRSVSWYQQTPGQGLQFLFEYFSETQRNKGNFPGRFSGRQFSNSRSEMNVSTLELGDSALYLCASRAGGPDTQYFGPGTRLTVL.

V usage is TRBV7-4 and J usage is TRBJ2-1, with D possibly being TRBD1 (6 bases). The ends were cut back, 2 bases at V and 14 bases at J, with 16 bases in the middle. The CDR3 totals 13 residues. In germline, CDR1 is SGHVT, CDR2 SQSDAQ. In DNA form, the CDR3 reads TGTGCCAGCAGCTTAATAAGCGACAGGACAGAGTTCTTC. This gives the protein CASSLISDRTEFF. Complete variable domain (other parts from reference TRBV7-4 and TRBJ2-1): GAGVSQSPRYKVAKRGRDVALRCDSISGHVTLYWYRQTLGQGSEVLTYSQSDAQRDKSGRPSGRFSAERPERSVSTLKIQRTEQGDSAVYLCASSLISDRTEFFGPGTRLTVL.

The rearrangement links TRBV28 to TRBJ1-3, with D unclear. The V end lost 3 bases, the J end lost 4 bases, and 16 bases lay between the germline ends. The CDR3 extends over 16 amino acids. The germline CDR1 and CDR2 sequences are MDHEN and SYDVKM. CDR3 DNA sequence: TGTGCCAGCAGTTTGGACTTGGGTCTGCTAGGAAACACCATATATTTT. This encodes CASSLDLGLLGNTIYF.

The V and J genes are TRBV7-9 and TRBJ2-7, with D possibly called TRBD1 or TRBD2 (5 bases each). This CDR3 has 14 residues. Germline V gene data show CDR1 as SEHNR and CDR2 as FQNEAQ (reference sequence). Trimming removed 5 bases at V and 2 bases at J, with 13 bases between. The DNA for the CDR3 is TGTGCCAGCAGCATTGGGGGTTCCGCCTACGAGCAGTACTTC. It translates to CASSIGGSAYEQYF.

V usage is TRBV7-3 and J usage is TRBJ1-2, with D possibly matching TRBD1 (5 bases). Germline V gene sequence: CDR1 SGHTA, CDR2 FQGTGA. The CDR3 length is 13 residues. Trimming left V 3 bases short and J 7 bases short, with 12 bases between. The CDR3 reads CASSFQIGAGYTF. In DNA form, the CDR3 reads TGTGCCAGCAGCTTCCAAATCGGGGCTGGCTACACCTTC.

J is TRBJ2-7 and V is TRBV6-6; D unclear. In germline, CDR1 is MNHNY, CDR2 SVGAGI (reference sequence). The CDR3 loop spans 14 amino acids. Trimming removed 6 bases at V and 0 bases at J, with 12 bases between. DNA for the CDR3: TGTGCCAGCAGCCTAGGAGTCTTCTCCTACGAGCAGTACTTC. Translating it yields CASSLGVFSYEQYF.

The rearrangement uses TRBV11-2 and TRBJ2-7, with 12 bases fitting TRBD2. Germline assignment: CDR1 SGHAT and CDR2 FQNNGV. J lost 1 base, V lost 1 base, and 8 bases had no gene match. The CDR3 runs to 18 residues. The CDR3 loop reads CASSLVALAGGWSYEQYF. The CDR3 DNA reads TGTGCCAGCAGCTTAGTAGCACTAGCGGGAGGATGGTCCTACGAGCAGTACTTC.

CDR3 DNA sequence: TGTGCCAGCTCAACAGGGGGCCAAGCCAGTCAGCCCCAGCATTTT. Amino acids: CASSTGGQASQPQHF. The gene calls are TRBV9 and TRBJ1-5, with 9 bases lining up with TRBD1. Trimming removed 7 bases from V and 6 bases from J; junction bases left unmatched: 11. Per germline, CDR1 SGDLS and CDR2 YYNGEE. The CDR3 is 15 residues long.

The CDR3 loop is CASSSLLVRQGTDTQYF. CDR3 coding DNA: TGTGCCAGCTCATCCTTACTCGTTCGACAGGGCACAGATACGCAGTATTTT. This sequence joins TRBV18 and TRBJ2-3; D may be TRBD1 (6 bases). Germline loops: CDR1 KGHSH, CDR2 LQKENI. The CDR3 sequence is 17 residues long. V was pared by 5 bases and J by 1 base, with 19 bases between.

CDR3 sequence (DNA): TGTGCCAGCAGTTTACGGGTCACATACGAGGACAATGAGCAGTTCTTC. It yields the protein CASSLRVTYEDNEQFF. The rearrangement links TRBV28 to TRBJ2-1; no firm D call. This CDR3 is 16 amino acids long. Trimming took off 2 bases at V and 5 bases at J, with 16 bases between the two ends. CDR1 and CDR2 from the germline V gene are MDHEN and SYDVKM.

This chain connects TRBV9 to TRBJ2-3; 7 nucleotides match TRBD2. Germline-derived CDR1 and CDR2 are SGDLS and YYNGEE. This CDR3 is built from 16 residues. V lost 4 bases, J lost 2 bases, and 10 bases stayed unmatched. The CDR3 region has the DNA TGTGCCAGCAGCCCTCTGGGAGGGCTCGCCACAGATACGCAGTATTTT. Translating it yields CASSPLGGLATDTQYF.

The chain links TRBV30 to TRBJ2-7, with 8 nucleotides matching TRBD1. The CDR3 covers 14 residues. Germline lookup yields CDR1 GTSNPN and CDR2 SVGIG (reference sequence). J gave up 0 bases and V 3 bases, and 4 bases lay outside the gene matches. The CDR3: CAWSGQGLSYEQYF. The CDR3 DNA is TGTGCCTGGAGCGGACAGGGACTCTCCTACGAGCAGTACTTC.

The genes are TRBV5-8 and TRBJ2-2; either TRBD1 or TRBD2 may supply D (5 bases each). Germline V gives CDR1 SGHTS, CDR2 YDEGEE. This CDR3 is 16 amino acids long. Trimming shortened V by 4 bases and J by 0 bases, and 13 bases separated the two germline ends. The CDR3 loop is CASSQRSRANTGELFF. CDR3 in DNA: TGTGCCAGCAGCCAGCGGAGCAGGGCGAACACCGGGGAGCTGTTTTTT.

The chain carries TRBV5-1 and TRBJ2-4; no firm D call. The CDR3 loop spans 15 amino acids. Trimming removed 0 bases at V and 5 bases at J, with 12 bases between. Germline V gene sequence: CDR1 SGHRS, CDR2 YFSETQ. Here the CDR3 DNA reads TGCGCCAGCAGCTTGGCTCCGCAAACTGAAAACATTCAGTACTTC. It specifies CASSLAPQTENIQYF.

The gene calls are TRBV6-6 and TRBJ2-7, with D perhaps TRBD2 (6 bases). Trimming pared 2 bases from V and 5 bases from J, leaving 19 bases between. Germline V gene sequence: CDR1 MNHNY, CDR2 SVGAGI (reference sequence). The CDR3 loop spans 16 amino acids. CDR3 DNA sequence: TGTGCCAGCAGTTACCGGGGGATTTCGATCGTGCACGAGCAGTACTTC. It encodes CASSYRGISIVHEQYF.

The chain recombines TRBV5-4 with TRBJ2-5; the D is unclear. Trimming cost V 4 bases and J 5 bases, with 15 bases left between them. The CDR3 is 14 residues long. Germline CDR1 reads SGHNT; CDR2 reads YYREEE (reference sequence). CDR3 nucleotide sequence: TGTGCCAGCAGCACCCAGCACGAAGACGAGACCCAGTACTTC. It codes for CASSTQHEDETQYF.